This TCR beta chain originates from a study of shared clonotypes between healthy human individuals (dated by TCRdb to the early 2020s). Notes on the research overall: The cohort comprised a couple of women and a few men aged 18 to 49 years. For each donor, CD4 naive and CD4 memory were each given three plates, CD8 naive was given two plates, and CD8 memory was given one plate. To estimate repertoire size and how much clonotype sharing occurs between individuals, the study deeply sequenced the blood TCR repertoires of several healthy adults. Different laboratories and diverse techniques were used to prepare libraries and sequence TCR repertoires, to increase sequencing depth and limit assay-specific biases. Leukapheresis yielded between about 0.85 and 9 billion PBMCs per donor.

Using the deep immunoSEQ assay, TCR CDR3 regions were amplified from genomic DNA by multiplex PCR. Genomic DNA extracted from each cell subset was distributed evenly over all wells of several immunoSEQ 96-well plates, and each plate served as one replicate. For sorted subsets, each replicate PCR was loaded with 200 to 250 ng genomic DNA, equivalent to approximately 27,000 T cell genomes. Purified libraries were measured with a Qubit 3.0 fluorometer, size-checked on a Bioanalyzer 2100, and measured again with the KAPA Library Quantification kit. Each immunoSEQ 96-well plate was sequenced on its own single-read 150-cycle Illumina NextSeq 550 flow cell. Per the authors' processing: Because the immunoSEQ output held only junctional sequences and lacked quality scores, the filtering could not match the filtering applied to full-length reads. Sequences were annotated with PyIR, a Python wrapper for IgBLAST v1.9, using IMGT germline references to assign V/J genes and CDR3. Reads were filtered out if the reads had weak V/J assignments (E-value above 1e-6), no CDR3, stop codons, out-of-frame junctions, or ambiguous translated residues. A V3J clonotype was defined by an identical inferred V gene, J gene, and CDR3 amino acid sequence. To compute the percentage overlap between repertoires, the number of shared unique clonotypes was divided by the size of the smaller repertoire. Three approaches were used to assess repertoire richness: RTK rarefaction, the Chao1 estimator, and Recon v2.1 estimates of unobserved clonotypes. OLGA was used to compute generation probabilities for all TCRbeta clonotypes that the gDNA method yielded from a few donors. TCRdb provides this immuneACCESS table in a form limited to in-frame rearrangements. Some clones are lacking; in checked studies, under half of them reflect an unresolved V gene, and why the rest are absent is not known. V, J and clone size are those of that table, while D and trimming were read from the DNA. Across this sample there are about 79,000 clones, with over 55% seen only once. The ten largest clones add up to around 50% of the sample.

The germline V gene yields SGHAT for CDR1 and FQNNGV for CDR2. V is trimmed back by 5 bases and J by 3 bases, and the junction contains 3 bases that no gene match accounts for. The cysteine opens and the phenylalanine closes a CDR3 of 14 amino acids. Only the CDR3 DNA stays, 42 bases, in frame from base 1. Worth noting for this clone: What this receptor recognizes is not known. It may be a read error: a sequence one base away is much more abundant.

Broad study findings and their caveats: Larger estimated clonotype richness was generally found for naive subsets than for memory subsets. Higher generation probabilities were observed for clonotypes shared by all four sorted-subset donors than for non-shared clonotypes. Incomplete sequencing was indicated by rarefaction of sorted-subset datasets, despite the large sequencing depth. Sampling was restricted to blood, and TCR repertoires in tissues likely differ from the TCR repertoires found in blood. Pairwise subsampling led to the expectation that sequencing depth would affect the degree of clonotype sharing among donors. The genetic and exposure-history diversity represented was limited by the small number of donors. When a few donors were compared, the shared fraction of clonotypes was 5% to 6.5% for naive CD4, approximately 3.5% for naive CD8, 2% to 2.5% for memory CD4, and less than 0.45% for memory CD8.

Healthy HIV-negative adults with no recently reported acute infections or vaccinations were included as donors. Every donor was a Caucasian adult residing in Nashville, Tennessee, USA. The CD8 memory samples were a combination of magnetically selected CD45RO+ cells and CCR7-negative CD45RA+ effector memory (TemRA) cells. Blood was collected by leukapheresis, and PBMCs were isolated by Ficoll-Histopaque density gradient centrifugation and then cryopreserved in liquid nitrogen vapor phase. Analytical flow cytometry was used to check the purity and quantity of each magnetically sorted T cell population. Genomic DNA was isolated from every sorted fraction and measured by UV absorbance on a Nanodrop 2000c.

The chain uses TRBV11-2 and TRBJ2-7; TRBD1 lines up with 11 middle nucleotides. The sample taken for sequencing was memory CD8+ T cells sorted from blood. Taken with the paper, the label for cell subset or site translates to: CD45RO+ cells pooled with CCR7-negative TemRA cells. The TCR was taken from a man aged 25-40 years in good health. The CDR3 has the sequence CASSPGTGGYEQYF. The sequenced DNA: TGTGCCAGCAGCCCCGGGACAGGGGGCTACGAGCAGTACTTC.